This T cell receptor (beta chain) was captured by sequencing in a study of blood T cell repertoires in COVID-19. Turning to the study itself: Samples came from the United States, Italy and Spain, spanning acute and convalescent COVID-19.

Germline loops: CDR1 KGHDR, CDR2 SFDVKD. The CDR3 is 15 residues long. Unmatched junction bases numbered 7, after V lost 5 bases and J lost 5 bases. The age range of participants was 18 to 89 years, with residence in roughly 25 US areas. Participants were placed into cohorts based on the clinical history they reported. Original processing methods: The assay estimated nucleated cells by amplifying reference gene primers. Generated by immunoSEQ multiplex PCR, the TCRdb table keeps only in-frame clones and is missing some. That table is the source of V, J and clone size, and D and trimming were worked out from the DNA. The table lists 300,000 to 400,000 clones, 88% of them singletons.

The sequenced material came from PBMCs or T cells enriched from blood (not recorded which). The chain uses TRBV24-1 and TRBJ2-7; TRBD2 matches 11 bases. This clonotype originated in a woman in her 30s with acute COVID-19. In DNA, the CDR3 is TGTGCCACCAGTGGGTCTAGCGGGGGGCTGAACGAGCAGTACTTC. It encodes CATSGSSGGLNEQYF.